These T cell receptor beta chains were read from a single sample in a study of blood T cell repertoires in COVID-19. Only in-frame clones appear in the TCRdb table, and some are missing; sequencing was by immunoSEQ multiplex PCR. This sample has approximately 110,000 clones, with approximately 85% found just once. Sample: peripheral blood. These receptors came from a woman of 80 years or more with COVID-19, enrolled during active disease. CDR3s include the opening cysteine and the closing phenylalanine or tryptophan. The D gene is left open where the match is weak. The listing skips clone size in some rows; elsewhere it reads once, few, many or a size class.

CASSQVSGQGNIQYF | TGCGCCAGCAGCCAAGTCTCTGGACAGGGGAACATTCAGTACTTC | TRBJ2-4 | TRBV4-3 | TRBD1 | NA
CASNQPGQGTDTQYF | TGTGCCAGCAATCAACCGGGACAGGGCACAGATACGCAGTATTTT | TRBJ2-3 | TRBV28 | TRBD1 | NA
CASSHSGTSGDEQYF | TGCGCCAGCAGCCATTCCGGGACTAGCGGGGACGAGCAGTACTTC | TRBJ2-7 | TRBV5-1 | TRBD2 | NA
CASSLGAGDNSPLHF | TGTGCCAGCAGCTTAGGTGCGGGGGATAATTCACCCCTCCACTTT | TRBJ1-6 | TRBV7-6 | NA | NA
CASSSTPQETQYF | TGTGCCAGCAGTTCAACACCCCAAGAGACCCAGTACTTC | TRBJ2-5 | TRBV12-3/TRBV12-4 | NA | NA
CASRRGSTNEKLFF | TGCGCCAGCAGAAGGGGATCGACTAATGAAAAACTGTTTTTT | TRBJ1-4 | TRBV5-1 | NA | NA
CASSLVVEGELFF | TGTGCCAGCAGCTTAGTGGTAGAAGGGGAGCTGTTTTTT | TRBJ2-2 | TRBV7-9 | NA | NA
CASSEANKYGYTF | TGTGCCAGCAGTGAAGCGAACAAGTATGGCTACACCTTC | TRBJ1-2 | TRBV6-1 | NA | NA
CASSYNTQDRAASPDTQYF | TGTGCCAGCAGCTATAACACTCAGGACAGGGCGGCGAGCCCGGATACGCAGTATTTT | TRBJ2-3 | TRBV2 | TRBD1 | NA
CASKEGGSNQPQHF | TGTGCCAGCAAAGAAGGAGGGAGCAATCAGCCCCAGCATTTT | TRBJ1-5 | TRBV6-5 | NA | NA
CASSPPGQTYEQYF | TGTGCCAGTAGTCCGCCGGGACAGACCTACGAGCAGTACTTC | TRBJ2-7 | TRBV19 | TRBD1 | NA
CASSLARGNTEAFF | TGTGCCAGCAGCTTAGCGCGGGGGAACACTGAAGCTTTCTTT | TRBJ1-1 | TRBV7-2 | NA | NA
CASSELLAVYNEQFF | TGTGCCAGCAGTGAACTCCTAGCGGTATACAATGAGCAGTTCTTC | TRBJ2-1 | TRBV6-1 | TRBD2 | NA
CASSLVPSGANVLTF | TGCGCCAGCAGCTTGGTCCCCTCCGGGGCCAACGTCCTGACTTTC | TRBJ2-6 | TRBV5-1 | NA | NA
CASGGYPSYNEQFF | TGTGCCAGCGGCGGGTACCCCTCCTACAATGAGCAGTTCTTC | TRBJ2-1 | TRBV27 | NA | NA
CSVEGAGSYGYTF | TGCAGCGTTGAGGGCGCTGGATCCTATGGCTACACCTTC | TRBJ1-2 | TRBV29-1 | NA | NA
CASSLNRALNEKLFF | TGTGCCAGTAGTCTCAACAGGGCGTTGAATGAAAAACTGTTTTTT | TRBJ1-4 | TRBV19 | NA | NA
CASKTSGDYNEQFF | TGTGCCTCGAAGACTAGCGGAGATTACAATGAGCAGTTCTTC | TRBJ2-1 | TRBV10-3 | TRBD2 | NA
CASSELQGASDGYTF | TGTGCCAGCAGTGAATTACAGGGGGCTTCGGATGGCTACACCTTC | TRBJ1-2 | TRBV6-1 | TRBD1 | NA
CASSRPGQRGSRPQHF | TGTGCCAGTAGTAGGCCGGGACAGCGGGGGTCGCGGCCCCAGCATTTT | TRBJ1-5 | TRBV19 | TRBD1 | NA
CASSSDRGGYEQYF | TGCGCCAGCAGCTCGGACAGGGGAGGATACGAGCAGTACTTC | TRBJ2-7 | TRBV5-1 | TRBD1 | NA
CASSQAGGVSPLHF | TGTGCCAGCAGCCAAGCGGGGGGGGTATCACCCCTCCACTTT | TRBJ1-6 | TRBV14 | NA | NA
CASQGGPYEQYF | TGCGCCAGCCAGGGGGGCCCCTACGAGCAGTACTTC | TRBJ2-7 | TRBV23-1 | NA | NA
CASSDSTSGSDDEQFF | TGTGCCAGCAGTGACTCAACTAGCGGGAGTGATGATGAGCAGTTCTTC | TRBJ2-1 | TRBV6-4 | TRBD2 | NA
CASGKRTGLQETQYF | TGTGCCAGTGGGAAACGGACAGGACTCCAAGAGACCCAGTACTTC | TRBJ2-5 | TRBV19 | TRBD1 | NA
CASSLGSGTPNEQFF | TGTGCCAGCAGCTTAGGGAGCGGGACCCCCAATGAGCAGTTCTTC | TRBJ2-1 | TRBV7-2 | TRBD2 | NA
CASRPAGTDYGYTF | TGTGCCAGCAGGCCCGCCGGGACTGATTATGGCTACACCTTC | TRBJ1-2 | TRBV28 | NA | NA
CASSPGLGGQQFF | TGTGCCAGCAGCCCCGGACTAGGAGGTCAGCAGTTCTTC | TRBJ2-1 | TRBV11-3 | TRBD2 | NA
CASSLPSGRGSYEQYF | TGTGCCAGCAGCCTTCCAAGCGGGAGGGGCTCCTACGAGCAGTACTTC | TRBJ2-7 | TRBV7-9 | TRBD2 | NA
CASSENQYNSPLHF | TGTGCCAGCAGCGAGAATCAGTATAATTCACCCCTCCACTTT | TRBJ1-6 | TRBV9 | NA | NA
CASSPPGTSGFNGELFF | TGTGCCAGCTCACCACCCGGGACTAGCGGATTTAACGGGGAGCTGTTTTTT | TRBJ2-2 | TRBV18 | TRBD2 | NA
CASSPNRGNQPQHF | TGTGCCAGCTCACCGAACAGGGGTAATCAGCCCCAGCATTTT | TRBJ1-5 | TRBV18 | TRBD1 | few
CASSLAPLLNTEAFF | TGTGCCAGCAGCTTAGCGCCCCTATTAAACACTGAAGCTTTCTTT | TRBJ1-1 | TRBV7-2 | NA | NA
CASSPSSGGTGELFF | TGCGCCAGCAGCCCATCTAGCGGGGGCACCGGGGAGCTGTTTTTT | TRBJ2-2 | TRBV4-3 | TRBD2 | NA